This T cell receptor beta chain was recorded in a study of blood T cell repertoires in COVID-19. Background on the study: Acute and convalescent COVID-19 samples came from the United States, Italy and Spain.

Only in-frame clones appear in the TCRdb table, and some are missing; sequencing was by immunoSEQ multiplex PCR. Counted here are just under 350,000 clones, roughly 90% occurring once; the ten biggest clones make up about 6.7%. The length of the CDR3 is 14 residues. V lost 0 bases and J lost 1, with 9 bases in between. Germline-derived CDR1 and CDR2 are GTSNPN and SVGIG (reference sequence). A Seattle source enrolled patients during active infection and followed them longitudinally. The chain employs TRBV30 and TRBJ2-5, with D unresolved. Specimen: peripheral blood. This sequence originates from a woman in her seventies with COVID-19, enrolled during active disease. The CDR3 loop is CAWSVGGVQETQYF. As DNA, the CDR3 is TGTGCCTGGAGTGTAGGCGGTGTCCAAGAGACCCAGTACTTC.